What follows is one T cell receptor (beta chain) and its context. TCRdb's table, derived via immunoSEQ multiplex PCR, lists solely in-frame clones and lacks some. The repertoire has roughly 230,000 clones, just under 85% of them found once; the top ten carry around 6.8%. Trimming pared 3 bases from V and 2 bases from J, leaving 10 bases between. The CDR3 contains 14 residues. Germline loops: CDR1 KGHSH, CDR2 LQKENI. This entry comes from a study of blood T cell repertoires in COVID-19. This chain joins TRBV18 and TRBJ2-5, with D perhaps TRBD1 (6 bases). Sequencing was performed on peripheral blood. The sequence came from a woman in her fifties or sixties with active or convalescent COVID-19. Here the CDR3 DNA reads TGTGCCAGCTCACCGGACAGAATACAAGAGACCCAGTACTTC. Its protein is CASSPDRIQETQYF.